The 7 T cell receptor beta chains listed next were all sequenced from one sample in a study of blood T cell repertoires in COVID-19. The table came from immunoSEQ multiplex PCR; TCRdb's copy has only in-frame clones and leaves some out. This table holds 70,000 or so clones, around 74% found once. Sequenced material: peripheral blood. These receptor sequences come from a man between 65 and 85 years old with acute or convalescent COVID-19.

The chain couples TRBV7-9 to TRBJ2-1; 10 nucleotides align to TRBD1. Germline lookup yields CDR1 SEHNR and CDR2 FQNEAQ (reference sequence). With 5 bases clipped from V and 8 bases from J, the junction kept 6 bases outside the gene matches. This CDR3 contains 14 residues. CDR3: CASSIGQGEYEQFF. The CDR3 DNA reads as TGTGCCAGCAGCATTGGACAGGGGGAATATGAGCAGTTCTTC.

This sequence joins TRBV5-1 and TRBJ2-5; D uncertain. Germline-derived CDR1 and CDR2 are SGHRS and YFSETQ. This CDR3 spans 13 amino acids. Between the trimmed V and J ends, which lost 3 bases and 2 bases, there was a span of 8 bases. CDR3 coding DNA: TGCGCCAGCAGCTGGCTAGTACAAGAGACCCAGTACTTC. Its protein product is CASSWLVQETQYF. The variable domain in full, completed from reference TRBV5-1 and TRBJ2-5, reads KAGVTQTPRYLIKTRGQQVTLSCSPISGHRSVSWYQQTPGQGLQFLFEYFSETQRNKGNFPGRFSGRQFSNSRSEMNVSTLELGDSALYLCASSWLVQETQYFGPGTRLLVL.

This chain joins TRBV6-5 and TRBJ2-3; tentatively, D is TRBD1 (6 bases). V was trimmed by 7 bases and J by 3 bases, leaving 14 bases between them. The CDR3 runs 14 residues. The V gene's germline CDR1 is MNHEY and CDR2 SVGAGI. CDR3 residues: CASNRGMVTDTQYF. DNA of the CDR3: TGTGCCAGCAATAGGGGGATGGTTACAGATACGCAGTATTTT.

The CDR3 nucleotides read TGTGCCAGCAGTTCCTCGACAGGGGGCTACGAGCAGTACTTC. Its protein product is CASSSSTGGYEQYF. The chain links TRBV7-2 to TRBJ2-7; 9 bases match TRBD1. Germline V CDR1 and CDR2: SGHTA, FQGNSA. V trimming: 6 bases; J trimming: 3 bases; junction bases outside the gene matches: 6. The CDR3 is 14 residues long.

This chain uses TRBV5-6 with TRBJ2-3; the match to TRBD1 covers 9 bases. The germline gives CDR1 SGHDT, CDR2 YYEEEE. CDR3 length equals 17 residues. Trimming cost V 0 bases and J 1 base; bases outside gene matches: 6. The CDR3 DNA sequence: TGTGCCAGCAGCTTGGTAGGTCGGGACAGGGGCACAGATACGCAGTATTTT. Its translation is CASSLVGRDRGTDTQYF.

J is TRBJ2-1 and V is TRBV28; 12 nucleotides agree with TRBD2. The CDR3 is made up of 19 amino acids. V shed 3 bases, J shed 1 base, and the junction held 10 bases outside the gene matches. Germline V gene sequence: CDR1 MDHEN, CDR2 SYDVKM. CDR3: CASSLASGRATWSYNEQFF. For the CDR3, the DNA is TGTGCCAGCAGTTTGGCTAGCGGGAGGGCCACCTGGTCCTACAATGAGCAGTTCTTC. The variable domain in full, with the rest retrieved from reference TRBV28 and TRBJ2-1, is DVKVTQSSRYLVKRTGEKVFLECVQDMDHENMFWYRQDPGLGLRLIYFSYDVKMKEKGDIPEGYSVSREKKERFSLILESASTNQTSMYLCASSLASGRATWSYNEQFFGPGTRLTVL.

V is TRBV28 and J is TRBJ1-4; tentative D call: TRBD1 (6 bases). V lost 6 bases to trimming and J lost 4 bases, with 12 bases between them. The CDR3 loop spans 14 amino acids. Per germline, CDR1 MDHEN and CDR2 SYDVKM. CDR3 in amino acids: CASRTDSHNEKLFF. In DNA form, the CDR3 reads TGTGCCAGCAGGACGGACAGCCATAATGAAAAACTGTTTTTT.